This section outlines one TCR beta chain sequence together with its context. Its specific antigen is unknown. Base qualities are not at hand, and no much larger clone is one base apart. The data stem from a study of blood T cell repertoires in COVID-19 (dated by TCRdb to 2020 to 2021). A note on the overall study: Samples from collaborators originated in the United States, Italy and Spain and spanned both the acute and convalescent phases of COVID-19. Samples came from the ongoing ImmuneRACE study (first 160 participants) plus 1,254 subjects from 6 global collaborators. The material from the prospective study consisted of cDNA or gDNA derived from T cells, B-cell-depleted T cells, or PBMCs. Where available, HLA class I and class II types were taken from metadata supplied by the sample provider and were not determined by assay-based typing. Nearly every sample came with metadata listing a de-identified subject ID, COVID-19 status, age in years and sex. The dataset comprised deeply sampled blood TCRbeta repertoires from subjects exposed to, actively infected with, or recovered from COVID-19. A freely available public database, intended as a resource for researchers studying the immune response to SARS-CoV-2, is where the repertoires were released.

The paper's findings and limits, for the study overall: The amount of clinical and demographic metadata varied by source and participant and was provided uncurated.

Whole blood was collected in K2EDTA tubes by collaborating institutions according to the institutions' own protocols. For TCRbeta analysis, collaborator samples were shipped as frozen whole blood, as isolated PBMCs, or as DNA extracted from either sample type. V and J are trimmed by 3 bases and 13 bases, and the gene matches miss 17 bases of the junction. Reading the germline V gene (reference sequence) gives CDR1 GTSNPN and CDR2 SVGIG. From the cysteine up to the phenylalanine, the CDR3 has a length of 15 residues. The only DNA kept is the CDR3, 45 bases in frame from the first base. The immunoSEQ Assay, a bias-controlled multiplex PCR, was used to amplify TCRbeta CDR3 regions from genomic DNA. The authors' analysis ran thus. Within the assay, amplification of reference gene primers was used to estimate how many nucleated cells each sample contained. To quantify the absolute abundance of each unique TCRbeta CDR3 rearrangement, sequence reads were collapsed and filtered. Productive Simpson clonality was computed per sample as the square root of Simpson's diversity index over productive rearrangements. The immuneACCESS repertoire file appears here via TCRdb, limited to in-frame rearrangements. These files lack a portion of the clones; in checked studies, under half of the deficit traces to unresolved V genes, and the cause of the others is not known. V, J and clone size are taken as reported in that table, and D and trimming were inferred from the DNA itself. The sample data list some 130,000 clones, and around nine tenths of these were observed just once. Jointly, the top ten make up over 3.5% of the sample.

The TCR was taken from a man between 45 and 60 years old with active COVID-19. Recombination linked TRBV30 to TRBJ1-4; 7 bases in the junction line up with TRBD1. Source material: peripheral blood. The DNA is as follows: TGTGCCTGGAGCCGCGACCGGGCAACAGGGGTGGTACTGTTTTTT. Translated, this gives CAWSRDRATGVVLFF.